This T cell receptor beta chain derives from a study of CD8+CD57+ T cells in acquired aplastic anemia (dated by TCRdb to 2017 to 2018). Looking at the study overall: Extracted DNA from sorted CD4+ and CD8+ cells averaged around 3.2 ug, ranging from roughly 0.17 to 30 ug.

Remarks on this clonotype: The specificity of this receptor is unknown. No base-level quality is on record; no much larger clone is a single base apart.

TCR repertoires of sorted CD4+ and CD8+ blood T cells from severe aplastic anemia patients and healthy subjects were deep-sequenced in the study. Ficoll-Paque density gradient centrifugation was used to isolate peripheral blood mononuclear cells. CD4+ and CD8+ T cells were sorted by FACS or magnetic beads before DNA extraction. What the research found in general, with its limitations: Around 27 CD8+ CDR3 sequences were found in both patients and controls but appeared to be highly expressed in patients and within the immunodominant clones of the patients. CD8+ Simpson's diversity did not differ significantly between patients and healthy controls (P=0.060).

Reading the germline V gene gives CDR1 SGDLS and CDR2 YYNGEE. Its CDR3 holds 15 amino acids, cysteine through phenylalanine. CDR3 DNA is the only sequence kept; it has 45 bases, read in frame from the first base. For this chain, trimming is 2 bases at the V end and 3 bases at the J end, and the number of junction bases without a gene match is 5. TCR beta VDJ combination and CDR3 sequence profiling used genomic DNA as the template. An Illumina HiSeq 2000 was the platform used for TCR repertoire sequencing. The paper's processing steps were these. Repertoire assessment relied on Simpson's diversity index, CDR3 size and DJ length profiles, and TRBV/TRBJ rearrangement plots. Whichever DNA sequence was most abundant in the deep sequencing data was defined as the immunodominant clone. CDR3 amino acid sequences were checked for sharing across subjects and were also compared against the VDJdb database and published repertoires. The public reads were reprocessed in TCRdb via fastp at Q25 and MiXCR, keeping in-frame beta chains. Each CDR3 protein gets just one entry, which takes the most common genes and DNA from the rows behind it. Clone size and V and J calls follow TCRdb, not the original study. This sample comprises approximately 190,000 distinct CDR3 sequences, 55% to 70% of them detected only once. Jointly, the top ten make up 46% of the sample.

The sample taken for sequencing was sorted CD4+, CD8+, or CD8+CD57+ T cells (not recorded which) from PBMCs. This chain is built from TRBV9 and TRBJ2-7; 10 bases in the junction line up with TRBD1. This TCR was recovered from a human donor with severe aplastic anemia or a healthy control (not recorded which). The CDR3 region has the sequence CASSVSGTGDYEQYF. The sequence in DNA is TGTGCCAGCAGCGTGTCCGGGACAGGGGACTACGAGCAGTACTTC.